This T cell receptor beta chain was identified during a study of cytomegalovirus exposure and HLA in healthy donors. General study points: Most TCR sequences were rare, but some public TCRs occurred in many donors.

This CDR3 is 17 amino acids long. Losses at the gene ends were 5 bases for V and 3 bases for J; bases not matched to a gene: 10. Looked up from germline, CDR1 is SGHAT and CDR2 is FQNNGV. A note on this clone: The antigen remains unidentified.

This PCR relied on a set of 60 Vbeta primers and 13 Jbeta primers. Method: immunoSEQ multiplex PCR; TCRdb's copy keeps in-frame clones and lacks some. The sample has about 110,000 clones, approximately 80% seen once; the top ten hold approximately 4.2%. Source material: PBMCs. The sequence was obtained from a male donor in good health and CMV-seronegative. The chain employs TRBV11-2 and TRBJ2-5, with 12 bases matching TRBD2. The CDR3 spells CASSHGERLAGEETQYF. The CDR3 DNA follows: TGTGCCAGCAGCCACGGGGAAAGACTAGCGGGAGAAGAGACCCAGTACTTC. Combining the CDR3 with reference TRBV11-2 and TRBJ2-5 gives the whole variable domain EAGVAQSPRYKIIEKRQSVAFWCNPISGHATLYWYQQILGQGPKLLIQFQNNGVVDDSQLPKDRFSAERLKGVDSTLKIQPAKLEDSAVYLCASSHGERLAGEETQYFGPGTRLLVL.